The clone carrying this T cell receptor beta chain was counted ten times or more. Its antigen remains unknown. The data originate from a study of T cells in Graves' hyperthyroidism and ophthalmopathy. Study observations and caveats: Researchers report that a 13 V-J model separated ophthalmopathy from stable hyperthyroidism. Among thyroid clonotypes expanded above 0.001, most also appeared in blood.

TCR beta CDR3 region amplification was performed from RNA transcripts. A first-round RT-PCR of the TCR CDR3 used the HTBI primer set. From the multiplex PCR reads, TCRdb called clonotypes with MiXCR, one entry per CDR3 protein. This sample has about 360,000 distinct CDR3 sequences, with under 15% found just once. For Graves' hyperthyroidism to be stable, ophthalmopathy could not progress within 18 months. Not enrolled were patients with uncontrolled infection, other autoimmune disease, pregnancy or lactation. Sequenced input: blood. This clonotype originated in a woman aged 18-29 years with Graves' hyperthyroidism.

Written as DNA, the CDR3 is TGTGCCAGCAGCTACCGGACAGCACCTAATCAGCCCCAGCATTTT. This codes for CASSYRTAPNQPQHF. The rearrangement uses TRBV2 and TRBJ1-5; TRBD1 might be the D (6 bases). The V gene's germline CDR1 is SNHLY and CDR2 FYNNEI. Trimming pared 6 bases from V and 4 bases from J, leaving 16 bases between. The CDR3 is 15 residues long.